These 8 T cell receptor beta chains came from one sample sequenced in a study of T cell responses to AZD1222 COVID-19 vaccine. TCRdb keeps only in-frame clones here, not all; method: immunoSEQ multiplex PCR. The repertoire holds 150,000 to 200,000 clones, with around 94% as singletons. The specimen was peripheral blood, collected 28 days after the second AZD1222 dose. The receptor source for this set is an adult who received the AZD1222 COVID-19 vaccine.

The CDR3 is CASSENGQGAGNYEQYF. The CDR3 coding sequence is TGTGCCAGCAGTGAGAACGGACAGGGAGCGGGAAACTACGAGCAGTACTTC. V and J are TRBV6-1 and TRBJ2-7, with D possibly TRBD1 on 8 matching bases. The CDR3 contains 17 residues. Per the germline V gene, CDR1 is MNHNS and CDR2 is SASEGT. V lost 3 bases to trimming and J lost 3 bases, with 21 bases between them.

The CDR3 coding sequence is TGCGCCAGCAGCCCGAATTTTAATGAGCAGTTCTTC. It yields the protein CASSPNFNEQFF. The J gene is TRBJ2-1, the V gene TRBV5-1; D not resolved. This CDR3 comprises 12 residues. Per germline, CDR1 SGHRS and CDR2 YFSETQ. V lost 4 bases to trimming and J lost 7 bases, with 9 bases between them.

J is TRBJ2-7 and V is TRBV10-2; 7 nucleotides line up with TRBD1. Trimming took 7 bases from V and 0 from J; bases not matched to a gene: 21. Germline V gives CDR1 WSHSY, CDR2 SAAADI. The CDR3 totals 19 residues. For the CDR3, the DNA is TGCGCCAGCACCCAGAGTATGGGCAGGGGGTCCCGTACCTCCTACGAGCAGTACTTC. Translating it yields CASTQSMGRGSRTSYEQYF.

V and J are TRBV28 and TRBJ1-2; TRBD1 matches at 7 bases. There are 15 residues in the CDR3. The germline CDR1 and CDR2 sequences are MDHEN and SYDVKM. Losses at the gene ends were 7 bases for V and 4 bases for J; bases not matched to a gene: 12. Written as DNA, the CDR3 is TGTGCCAGCACCCTACCGGACAGGCGATTCTATGGCTACACCTTC. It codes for CASTLPDRRFYGYTF.

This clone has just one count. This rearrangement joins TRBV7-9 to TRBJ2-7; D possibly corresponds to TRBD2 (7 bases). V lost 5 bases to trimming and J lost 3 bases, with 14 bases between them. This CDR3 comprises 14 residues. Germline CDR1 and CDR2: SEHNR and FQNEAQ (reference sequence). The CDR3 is CASSPGGAIYEQYF. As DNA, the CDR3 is TGTGCCAGCAGCCCGGGGGGCGCGATCTACGAGCAGTACTTC. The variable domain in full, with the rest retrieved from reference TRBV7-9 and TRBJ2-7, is DTGVSQNPRHKITKRGQNVTFRCDPISEHNRLYWYRQTLGQGPEFLTYFQNEAQLEKSRLLSDRFSAERPKGSFSTLEIQRTEQGDSAMYLCASSPGGAIYEQYFGPGTRLTVT.

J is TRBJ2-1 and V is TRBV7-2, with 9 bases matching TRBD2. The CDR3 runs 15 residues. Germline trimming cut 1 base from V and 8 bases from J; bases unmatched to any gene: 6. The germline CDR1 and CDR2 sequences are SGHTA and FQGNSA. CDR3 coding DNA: TGTGCCAGCAGCTTAGTAGGCGGGGGGGCCGATGAGCAGTTCTTC. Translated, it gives CASSLVGGGADEQFF.

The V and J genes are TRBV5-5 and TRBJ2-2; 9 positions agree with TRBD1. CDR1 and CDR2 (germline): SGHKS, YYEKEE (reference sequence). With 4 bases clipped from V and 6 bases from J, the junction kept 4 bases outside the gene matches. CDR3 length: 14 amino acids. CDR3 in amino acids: CASSTGGAAGELFF. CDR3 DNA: TGTGCCAGCAGCACAGGGGGCGCAGCCGGGGAGCTGTTTTTT.

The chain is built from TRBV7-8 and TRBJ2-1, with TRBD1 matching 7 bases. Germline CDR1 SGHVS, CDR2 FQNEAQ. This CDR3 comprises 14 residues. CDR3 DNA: TGTGCGACCGGGGCAGGGACAGACTACAATGAGCAGTTCTTC. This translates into CATGAGTDYNEQFF. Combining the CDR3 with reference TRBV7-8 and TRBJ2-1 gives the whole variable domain GAGVSQSPRYKVAKRGQDVALRCDPISGHVSLFWYQQALGQGPEFLTYFQNEAQLDKSGLPSDRFFAERPEGSVSTLKIQRTQQEDSAVYLCATGAGTDYNEQFFGPGTRLTVL.